Described below is a single TCR beta chain sequence and its context. Sequencing was performed with immunoSEQ multiplex PCR; in TCRdb, only in-frame clones are kept and a portion is missing. The sample lists around 180,000 clones, around 88% occurring once. The germline CDR1 and CDR2 sequences are MDHEN and SYDVKM. The CDR3 runs 17 residues. Germline trimming cut 6 bases from V and 15 bases from J; bases unmatched to any gene: 23. The record originates from a study of control samples from healthy donors and cancer patients. This TCR was recovered from a woman in her 30s in good health. The chain recombines TRBV28 with TRBJ1-4, with 9 bases lining up with TRBD1. Material: blood. As DNA, the CDR3 is TGTGCCAGCAGCTTAGGGGTAGTCCGGGACAGGGCCCACAGGTTGTTTTTT. As protein: CASSLGVVRDRAHRLFF.